Included here is one TCR beta chain sequence, with context. With 60 Vbeta and 13 Jbeta primers, the PCR was carried out. The method was immunoSEQ multiplex PCR; TCRdb's version includes in-frame clones alone and lacks a portion of them. Among 110,000 to 150,000 clones listed, roughly 80% were seen once. These data belong to a study of cytomegalovirus exposure and HLA in healthy donors. Sequences were obtained from PBMCs. The origin of this receptor is a woman between 40 and 50 years old in good health and CMV-seropositive.

CDR3 DNA: TGCGCCAGCAGCCAAGTTCCGGGGTTTGACTATGGCTACACCTTC. Translation: CASSQVPGFDYGYTF. The chain carries TRBV4-1 and TRBJ1-2; D is unresolved. In germline, CDR1 is MGHRA, CDR2 YSYEKL. Trimming removed 1 base at V and 3 bases at J, with 12 bases between. The CDR3 has 15 residues.